This paragraph reports one T cell receptor (beta chain). Trimming took off 4 bases at V and 4 bases at J, with 7 bases between the two ends. The CDR3 is 13 residues long. From germline, CDR1 is MGHRA and CDR2 YSYEKL. The data stem from a study of technical replicates of blood from a few donors. Clones were read by immunoSEQ multiplex PCR, and TCRdb kept only the in-frame ones, dropping some. The sample yields some 79,000 clones, more than 85% seen once. Sequencing was done on a sample of T cells isolated from PBMCs. The source of this sequence is a human donor in good health. Some clones in this sample may be carry-over from other donors' samples. V and J are TRBV4-1 and TRBJ2-2; possible D gene TRBD1, 5 bases. CDR3 in amino acids: CASSRGPTGELFF. The CDR3 nucleotides are TGCGCCAGCAGCCGGGGCCCCACCGGGGAGCTGTTTTTT.